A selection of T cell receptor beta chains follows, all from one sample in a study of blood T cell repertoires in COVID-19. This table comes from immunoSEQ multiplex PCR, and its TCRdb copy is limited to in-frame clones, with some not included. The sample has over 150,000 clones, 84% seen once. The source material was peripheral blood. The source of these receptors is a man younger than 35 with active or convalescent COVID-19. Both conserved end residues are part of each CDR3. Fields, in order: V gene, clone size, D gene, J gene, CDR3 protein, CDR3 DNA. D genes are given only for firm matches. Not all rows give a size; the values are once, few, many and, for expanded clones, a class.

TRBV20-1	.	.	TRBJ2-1	CSAKLVQEQFF	TGCAGTGCAAAACTAGTACAAGAGCAGTTCTTC
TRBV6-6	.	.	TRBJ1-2	CASSYGENYGYTF	TGTGCCAGCAGTTACGGGGAGAACTATGGCTACACCTTC
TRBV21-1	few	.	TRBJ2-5	CASSKGRGPQETQYF	TGTGCCAGCAGCAAAGGCAGGGGACCTCAAGAGACCCAGTACTTC
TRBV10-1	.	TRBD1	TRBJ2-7	CASSRTGGGEQYF	TGCGCCAGCAGTCGGACAGGGGGCGGAGAGCAGTACTTC
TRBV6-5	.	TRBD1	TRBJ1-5	CASGKGAHNQPQHF	TGTGCCAGCGGTAAGGGGGCCCACAATCAGCCCCAGCATTTT
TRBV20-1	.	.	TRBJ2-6	CRAGGANVLTF	TGCAGGGCAGGTGGGGCCAACGTCCTGACTTTC
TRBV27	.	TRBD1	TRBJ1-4	CASSLVTGGEEKLFF	TGTGCCAGCAGTTTAGTCACAGGGGGCGAGGAAAAACTGTTTTTT
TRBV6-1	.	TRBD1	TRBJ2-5	CASSELTGGRETQYF	TGTGCCAGCAGTGAGTTGACAGGGGGCAGGGAGACCCAGTACTTC
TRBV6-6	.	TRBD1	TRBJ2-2	CASSYGQGATGELFF	TGTGCCAGCAGTTATGGACAGGGGGCCACCGGGGAGCTGTTTTTT
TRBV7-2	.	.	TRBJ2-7	CASSFQWEDPYEQYF	TGTGCCAGCAGCTTCCAGTGGGAGGACCCCTACGAGCAGTACTTC
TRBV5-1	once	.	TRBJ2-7	CASSLAGGNSYEQYF	TGCGCCAGCAGCTTGGCCGGGGGAAACTCCTACGAGCAGTACTTC
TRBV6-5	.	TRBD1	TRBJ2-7	CASTSGTGGRYEQYF	TGTGCCAGCACCTCTGGGACAGGGGGCAGGTACGAGCAGTACTTC
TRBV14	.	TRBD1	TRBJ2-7	CASSQDPGTGSYEQYF	TGTGCCAGCAGCCAAGACCCCGGGACAGGGTCCTACGAGCAGTACTTC
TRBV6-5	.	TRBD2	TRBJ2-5	CASTRLGGAKETQYF	TGTGCCAGCACCCGGCTCGGGGGGGCAAAAGAGACCCAGTACTTC
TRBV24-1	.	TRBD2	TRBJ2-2	CATSDLGLAGGPGELFF	TGTGCCACCAGTGACCTTGGACTAGCGGGAGGGCCCGGGGAGCTGTTTTTT
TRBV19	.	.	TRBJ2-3	CASSILDSAPDTQYF	TGTGCCAGTAGTATATTGGACTCTGCCCCCGATACGCAGTATTTT
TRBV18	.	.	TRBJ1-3	CASSPNQSSGNTIYF	TGTGCCAGCTCACCAAACCAGTCCTCTGGAAACACCATATATTTT
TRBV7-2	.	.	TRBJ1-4	CASSLELTTNEKLFF	TGTGCCAGCAGCTTAGAATTAACAACTAATGAAAAACTGTTTTTT
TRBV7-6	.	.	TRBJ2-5	CASSSVGRLEGETQYF	TGTGCCAGCAGTTCTGTTGGGAGGCTCGAGGGAGAGACCCAGTACTTC
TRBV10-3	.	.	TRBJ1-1	CAISESTAYTEAFF	TGTGCCATCAGTGAGTCGACAGCATACACTGAAGCTTTCTTT
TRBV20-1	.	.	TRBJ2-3	CSASSGALSTDTQYF	TGCAGTGCTAGTAGTGGGGCCCTGAGCACAGATACGCAGTATTTT
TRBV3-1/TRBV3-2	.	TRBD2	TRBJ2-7	CASSQSVSSGYEQYF	TGTGCCAGCAGCCAAAGTGTATCTAGCGGCTACGAGCAGTACTTC
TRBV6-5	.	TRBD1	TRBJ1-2	CASSQTGTDYGYTF	TGTGCCAGCAGCCAGACAGGGACTGACTATGGCTACACCTTC
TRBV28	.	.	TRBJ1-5	CASSLAAWLYSNQPQHF	TGTGCCAGCAGTTTGGCGGCCTGGCTATATAGCAATCAGCCCCAGCATTTT
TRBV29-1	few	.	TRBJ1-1	CSAKDRMNTEAFF	TGCAGCGCTAAGGACAGAATGAACACTGAAGCTTTCTTT
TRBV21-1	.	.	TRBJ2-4	CASSRGGGGSAENIQYF	TGTGCCAGCAGCAGGGGCGGCGGGGGGTCAGCGGAAAACATTCAGTACTTC
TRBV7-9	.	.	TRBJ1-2	CASSLSSPRGADYGYTF	TGTGCCAGCAGCTTATCCAGCCCTCGGGGAGCGGACTATGGCTACACCTTC
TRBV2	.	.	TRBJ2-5	CASSGLRTAQETQYF	TGTGCCAGCAGCGGACTGAGGACAGCCCAAGAGACCCAGTACTTC
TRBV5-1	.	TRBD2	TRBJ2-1	CASSWDYQGSYNEQFF	TGCGCCAGCAGCTGGGACTACCAAGGCTCCTACAATGAGCAGTTCTTC
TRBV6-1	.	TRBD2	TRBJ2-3	CASSEMRGGGTQYF	TGTGCCAGCAGTGAGATGCGGGGGGGCGGTACGCAGTATTTT
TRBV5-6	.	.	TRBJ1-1	CASSWGPGAEAFF	TGTGCCAGCAGCTGGGGACCAGGGGCTGAAGCTTTCTTT
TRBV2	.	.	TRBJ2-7	CASSLGRAMLYEQYF	TGTGCCAGCAGTCTGGGCAGGGCGATGCTCTACGAGCAGTACTTC
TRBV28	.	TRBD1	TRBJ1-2	CASSILDRGLHGYTF	TGTGCCAGCAGTATCTTGGACAGGGGGCTACATGGCTACACCTTC
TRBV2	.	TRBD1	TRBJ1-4	CASTLRGGREKLFF	TGTGCCAGCACACTTCGAGGGGGCCGGGAAAAACTGTTTTTT
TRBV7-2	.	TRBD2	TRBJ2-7	CASSLWGLAGGIYEQYF	TGTGCCAGCAGCTTGTGGGGACTAGCGGGAGGAATCTACGAGCAGTACTTC
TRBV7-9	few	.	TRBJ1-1	CASSLIGGTEAFF	TGTGCCAGCAGCTTAATCGGGGGCACTGAAGCTTTCTTT
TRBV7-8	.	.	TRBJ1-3	CASSPASSGNTIYF	TGTGCCAGCAGCCCAGCGAGCTCTGGAAACACCATATATTTT
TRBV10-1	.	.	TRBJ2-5	CATQVQGVGRRETQYF	TGCGCCACACAGGTACAGGGGGTCGGGAGGCGAGAGACCCAGTACTTC
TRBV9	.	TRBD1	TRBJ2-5	CASSVGGDRGLSTQYF	TGTGCCAGCAGCGTAGGAGGCGACAGGGGGCTCTCTACCCAGTACTTC
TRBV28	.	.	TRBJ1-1	CASSTSSTGGPEAFF	TGTGCCAGCAGTACCTCCTCGACGGGGGGCCCTGAAGCTTTCTTT
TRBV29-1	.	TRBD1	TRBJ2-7	CSVGDSSYEQYF	TGCAGCGTAGGGGACAGCTCCTACGAGCAGTACTTC
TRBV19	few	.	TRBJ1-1	CATRWATTEAFF	TGTGCCACCCGTTGGGCGACCACTGAAGCTTTCTTT
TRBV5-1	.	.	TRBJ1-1	CASSLAVRGGNTEAFF	TGCGCCAGCAGCTTGGCTGTTAGGGGCGGGAACACTGAAGCTTTCTTT
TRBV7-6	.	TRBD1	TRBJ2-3	CASSRRRGQGATDTQYF	TGTGCCAGCAGCCGACGCAGGGGACAGGGGGCCACAGATACGCAGTATTTT
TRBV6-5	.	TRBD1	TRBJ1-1	CASSPRDRLNTEAFF	TGTGCCAGCAGTCCACGGGACAGGCTGAACACTGAAGCTTTCTTT
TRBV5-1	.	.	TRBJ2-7	CASSLETGYEQYF	TGCGCCAGCAGCTTGGAGACGGGCTACGAGCAGTACTTC
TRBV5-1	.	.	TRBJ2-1	CASSSGQIKTNNEQFF	TGCGCCAGCAGCAGCGGACAGATCAAAACTAACAATGAGCAGTTCTTC
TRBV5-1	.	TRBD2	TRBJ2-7	CASSFFPGLADTYEQYF	TGCGCCAGCAGCTTCTTCCCGGGACTAGCGGACACTTACGAGCAGTACTTC
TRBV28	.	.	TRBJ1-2	CASSVSGYGYTF	TGTGCCAGCAGTGTCTCGGGGTATGGCTACACCTTC
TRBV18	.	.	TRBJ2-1	CASSLLGGHRNSYNEQFF	TGTGCCAGCTCACTTCTTGGGGGACATAGAAACTCCTACAATGAGCAGTTCTTC
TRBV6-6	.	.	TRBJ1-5	CASSVKGQPQHF	TGTGCCAGCAGCGTAAAGGGGCAGCCCCAGCATTTT
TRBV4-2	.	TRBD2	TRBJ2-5	CASSHQGSSGGAEETQYF	TGTGCCAGCAGCCACCAAGGTTCTAGCGGGGGGGCTGAAGAGACCCAGTACTTC
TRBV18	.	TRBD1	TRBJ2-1	CASSNRDRGLRDEQFF	TGTGCCAGCTCAAACCGGGACAGGGGCCTTAGGGATGAGCAGTTCTTC
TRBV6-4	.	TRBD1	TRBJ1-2	CASSAATGGDGYTF	TGTGCCAGCAGTGCGGCGACAGGGGGAGATGGCTACACCTTC
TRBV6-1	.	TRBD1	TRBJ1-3	CASSEGDSRNTIYF	TGTGCCAGCAGTGAAGGGGACAGCCGAAACACCATATATTTT
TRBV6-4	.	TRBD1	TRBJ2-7	CASSDQPGQGVGEQYF	TGTGCCAGCAGTGACCAACCGGGACAGGGGGTCGGGGAGCAGTACTTC
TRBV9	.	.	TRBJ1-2	CASSSQVLYGYTF	TGTGCCAGCAGCTCACAGGTCCTGTATGGCTACACCTTC
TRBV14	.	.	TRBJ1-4	CASSLGQTTNEKLFF	TGTGCCAGCAGCCTAGGACAGACAACTAATGAAAAACTGTTTTTT
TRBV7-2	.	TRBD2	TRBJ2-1	CASSYRLKTSGNNEQFF	TGTGCCAGCAGTTACCGTTTAAAGACTAGCGGGAATAATGAGCAGTTCTTC